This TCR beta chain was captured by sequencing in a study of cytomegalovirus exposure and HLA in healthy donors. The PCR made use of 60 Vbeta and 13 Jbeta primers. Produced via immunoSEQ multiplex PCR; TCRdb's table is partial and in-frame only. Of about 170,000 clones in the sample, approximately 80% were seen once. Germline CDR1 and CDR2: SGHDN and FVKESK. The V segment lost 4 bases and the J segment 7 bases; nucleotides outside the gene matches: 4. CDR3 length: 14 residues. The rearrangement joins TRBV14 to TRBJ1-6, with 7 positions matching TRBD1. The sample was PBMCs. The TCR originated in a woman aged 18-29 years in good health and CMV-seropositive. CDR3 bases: TGTGCCAGCAGCCCAGACAGGGTAAATTCACCCCTCCACTTT. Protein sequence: CASSPDRVNSPLHF.